What follows are 18 T cell receptor beta chains derived from one specimen sequenced in a study of early T cells in non-severe SARS-CoV-2 infection (dated by TCRdb to the early 2020s). Libraries were prepared through 5' RACE. Instrument used: NextSeq 500. The raw public reads went through TCRdb reprocessing: fastp at Q25, MiXCR clone calling, in-frame beta chains kept. Records with the same CDR3 protein are collapsed into one entry carrying the most frequent genes and DNA. Across this sample there are 80,000 to 100,000 distinct CDR3 sequences, with roughly 15% seen only once. The top ten clones comprise 5% to 7.5% of the sample. The sequenced material came from whole blood. These receptors were taken from an adult who was a healthcare worker with PCR-confirmed SARS-CoV-2 infection or an uninfected control (not recorded which).

The chain has TRBV5-4 and TRBJ2-3, with TRBD2 matching 8 bases. Germline loops: CDR1 SGHNT, CDR2 YYREEE (reference sequence). CDR3 length: 16 residues. The V and J ends lost 1 base and 2 bases, in that order; junction bases with no gene match: 6. CDR3 in DNA: TGTGCCAGCAGCTTGCGGATAGCGGGGCCCACAGATACGCAGTATTTT. This encodes CASSLRIAGPTDTQYF.

The CDR3 DNA sequence: TGTGCCAGCGGCACTTCGGATACGCAGTATTTT. Translating gives CASGTSDTQYF. The chain has TRBV5-5 and TRBJ2-3; no clear D gene. V lost 7 bases and J 6 bases, leaving 9 bases between the germline ends. The CDR3 sequence is 11 residues long. Per germline, CDR1 SGHKS and CDR2 YYEKEE (reference sequence).

There are a few counts of this clonotype. This rearrangement joins TRBV4-3 to TRBJ2-3, with 8 bases lining up with TRBD2. V shed 1 base and J 1 base; nucleotides not matched to a gene: 4. The CDR3 loop spans 16 amino acids. Germline CDR1 LGHNA, CDR2 YSLEER. This CDR3 reads CASSQGGAGGTDTQYF. CDR3 bases: TGCGCCAGCAGCCAAGGCGGAGCGGGAGGCACAGATACGCAGTATTTT.

The chain employs TRBV29-1 and TRBJ2-3; D gene unclear. Trimming took 6 bases from V and 3 from J, leaving 7 bases between them. This CDR3 contains 11 residues. Germline-derived CDR1 and CDR2 are SQVTM and ANQGSEA. CDR3 nucleotide sequence: TGCAGCGTCCTACTAACAGATACGCAGTATTTT. Its protein is CSVLLTDTQYF.

The chain joins TRBV10-3 to TRBJ2-1, with D possibly matching TRBD1 (5 bases). The CDR3 sequence is 15 residues long. Trimming left V 6 bases short and J 2 bases short, with 14 bases between. The germline V gene encodes CDR1 ENHRY and CDR2 SYGVKD. The CDR3 reads CAISENRLAYNEQFF. The CDR3 nucleotides read TGTGCCATCAGCGAGAACAGGTTGGCCTACAATGAGCAGTTCTTC.

This clonotype was found a few times. The chain couples TRBV4-1 to TRBJ2-1; 7 bases are a match to TRBD2. Germline loops: CDR1 MGHRA, CDR2 YSYEKL. The CDR3 runs to 16 residues. Unmatched junction bases numbered 11, after V lost 1 base and J lost 8 bases. CDR3 residues: CASSQGLTGGRDEQFF. As DNA, the CDR3 is TGCGCCAGCAGCCAAGGATTAACGGGGGGAAGGGATGAGCAGTTCTTC.

This clonotype was observed at least ten times. This sequence joins TRBV11-3 and TRBJ2-3; the match to TRBD2 covers 10 bases. CDR3 length: 16 amino acids. V gave up 4 bases and J gave up 6 bases; unmatched junction bases: 10. Per germline, CDR1 SGHNT and CDR2 YENEEA. CDR3 loop: CASSWESGTSADTQYF. DNA of the CDR3: TGTGCCAGCAGCTGGGAGAGCGGGACTAGCGCGGATACGCAGTATTTT.

The chain links TRBV7-9 to TRBJ1-2, with a possible D match to TRBD1 (6 bases). CDR3 size: 15 residues. CDR1 SEHNR and CDR2 FQNEAQ come from the germline V gene (reference sequence). V was pared by 5 bases and J by 7 bases, with 20 bases between. CDR3 residues: CASSTEGVMATGYTF. Here the CDR3 DNA reads TGTGCCAGCAGCACAGAGGGGGTGATGGCGACTGGCTACACCTTC. Full variable domain (rest looked up from reference TRBV7-9 and TRBJ1-2): DTGVSQNPRHKITKRGQNVTFRCDPISEHNRLYWYRQTLGQGPEFLTYFQNEAQLEKSRLLSDRFSAERPKGSFSTLEIQRTEQGDSAMYLCASSTEGVMATGYTFGSGTRLTVV.

Only a few counts were recorded for this clonotype. In nucleotides, the CDR3 is TGCGCCAGCAGCTACGGCACAGGGCAAGAGACCCAGTACTTC. Translated: CASSYGTGQETQYF. This sequence joins TRBV5-1 and TRBJ2-5, with D possibly being TRBD1 (6 bases). The CDR3 covers 14 residues. V lost 3 bases to trimming and J lost 2 bases, with 11 bases between them. Germline lookup yields CDR1 SGHRS and CDR2 YFSETQ.

This clonotype turned up a few times. The CDR3 loop is CASTVFPGELFF. The DNA of the CDR3 is TGTGCCAGTACAGTTTTTCCCGGGGAGCTGTTTTTT. The chain uses TRBV28 and TRBJ2-2; D is ambiguous. CDR1 is MDHEN, CDR2 SYDVKM, per germline. This CDR3 is 12 amino acids long. V was cut by 9 bases and J by 6 bases, with 11 bases left in between.

The genes are TRBV11-1 and TRBJ2-3; D is ambiguous. The CDR3 is 12 amino acids. The germline gives CDR1 SGHAT, CDR2 FQDESV (reference sequence). V dropped 0 bases and J dropped 6 bases, with 4 bases sitting between them. CDR3 sequence reads: CASSLASDTQYF. In DNA form, the CDR3 reads TGTGCCAGCAGCTTAGCTTCGGATACGCAGTATTTT.

This clonotype appeared many times. This sequence joins TRBV18 and TRBJ2-5, with D possibly being TRBD2 (6 bases). Trimming took off 0 bases at V and 6 bases at J, with 11 bases between the two ends. This CDR3 is 14 amino acids long. Germline CDR1 and CDR2: KGHSH and LQKENI. The CDR3 DNA follows: TGTGCCAGCTCACCACCGTCTAGCGACCAGACCCAGTACTTC. It encodes CASSPPSSDQTQYF.

This clonotype was seen more than once but under ten times. The V call is TRBV11-2, the J call TRBJ2-2, with a possible D match to TRBD1 (5 bases). The CDR3 is 14 residues long. Germline CDR1 reads SGHAT; CDR2 reads FQNNGV. Trimming removed 3 bases at V and 5 bases at J, with 10 bases between. Here the CDR3 reads CASSLAGRTGELFF. CDR3 bases: TGTGCCAGCAGCTTGGCAGGGCGAACCGGGGAGCTGTTTTTT. Drawing the rest from reference TRBV11-2 and TRBJ2-2, the complete variable domain is EAGVAQSPRYKIIEKRQSVAFWCNPISGHATLYWYQQILGQGPKLLIQFQNNGVVDDSQLPKDRFSAERLKGVDSTLKIQPAKLEDSAVYLCASSLAGRTGELFFGEGSRLTVL.

The chain joins TRBV5-1 to TRBJ1-6; 9 bases agree with TRBD1. The junction had 2 bases not matched to a gene; V was cut back by 7 bases and J by 9 bases. CDR1 and CDR2 from the germline V gene are SGHRS and YFSETQ. This CDR3 comprises 12 residues. The CDR3, as DNA: TGCGCCAGCGAACAGGGGGCTTCACCCCTCCACTTT. It is translated as CASEQGASPLHF. The full variable domain, with the rest looked up from reference TRBV5-1 and TRBJ1-6, is KAGVTQTPRYLIKTRGQQVTLSCSPISGHRSVSWYQQTPGQGLQFLFEYFSETQRNKGNFPGRFSGRQFSNSRSEMNVSTLELGDSALYLCASEQGASPLHFGNGTRLTVT.

Ten or more counts support this clonotype. The chain is built from TRBV7-2 and TRBJ1-6; tentative D call: TRBD1 (5 bases). Per germline, CDR1 SGHTA and CDR2 FQGNSA. This CDR3 comprises 15 residues. Trimming stripped 1 base from V and 10 bases from J, with 14 bases between. CDR3 sequence reads: CASSLGGAGGSPLHF. The CDR3 nucleotides read TGTGCCAGCAGCTTAGGAGGGGCTGGGGGGTCACCCCTCCACTTT.

This clonotype was detected many times. The chain combines TRBV11-2 with TRBJ1-2; 7 bases are shared with TRBD1. This CDR3 spans 14 amino acids. Per the germline V gene, CDR1 is SGHAT and CDR2 is FQNNGV. V was clipped by 4 bases and J by 0 bases; unmatched bases: 2. CDR3 in DNA: TGTGCCAGCAGCTCCGACAGGGCTAACTATGGCTACACCTTC. Residues: CASSSDRANYGYTF.

In its sample, this clonotype was seen a few times. The CDR3 DNA is TGCGCCAGCAGTGAGTCTTCCCAGCGACAAGAGACCCAGTACTTC. This codes for CASSESSQRQETQYF. The chain recombines TRBV10-1 with TRBJ2-5; D is ambiguous. CDR1 and CDR2 (germline): WNHNN, SYGVQD (reference sequence). The V end was cut by 0 bases, the J end by 2 bases, with 10 bases between. The CDR3 is made up of 15 amino acids.

This clonotype was found a few times. The rearrangement links TRBV5-1 to TRBJ1-5; the match to TRBD1 covers 7 bases. V shed 0 bases, J shed 5 bases, and the junction held 5 bases outside the gene matches. The CDR3 length is 15 residues. Germline CDR1 SGHRS, CDR2 YFSETQ. The CDR3 DNA reads as TGCGCCAGCAGCTTGGGTGACAGGGCCGATCAGCCCCAGCATTTT. Amino acid sequence: CASSLGDRADQPQHF. The full variable domain, completed using reference TRBV5-1 and TRBJ1-5, is KAGVTQTPRYLIKTRGQQVTLSCSPISGHRSVSWYQQTPGQGLQFLFEYFSETQRNKGNFPGRFSGRQFSNSRSEMNVSTLELGDSALYLCASSLGDRADQPQHFGDGTRLSIL.